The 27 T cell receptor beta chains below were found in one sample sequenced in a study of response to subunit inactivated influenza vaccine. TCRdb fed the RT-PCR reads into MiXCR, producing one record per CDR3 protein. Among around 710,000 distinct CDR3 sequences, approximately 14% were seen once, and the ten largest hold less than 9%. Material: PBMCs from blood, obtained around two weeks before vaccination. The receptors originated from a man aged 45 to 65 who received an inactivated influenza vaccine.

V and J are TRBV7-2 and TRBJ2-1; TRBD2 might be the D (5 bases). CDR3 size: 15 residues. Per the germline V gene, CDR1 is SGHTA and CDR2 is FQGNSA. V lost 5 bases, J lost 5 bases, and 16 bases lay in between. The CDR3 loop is CASSLTDYTHNEQFF. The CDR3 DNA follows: TGTGCCAGCAGCCTTACAGACTACACACACAATGAGCAGTTCTTC.

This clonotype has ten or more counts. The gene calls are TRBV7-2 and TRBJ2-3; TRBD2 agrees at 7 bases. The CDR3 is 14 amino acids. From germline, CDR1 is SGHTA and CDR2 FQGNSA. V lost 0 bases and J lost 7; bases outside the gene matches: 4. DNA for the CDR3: TGTGCCAGCAGCTTAGCGGGAGGGCCATATACGCAGTATTTT. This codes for CASSLAGGPYTQYF. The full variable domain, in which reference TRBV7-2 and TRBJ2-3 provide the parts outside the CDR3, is GAGVSQSPSNKVTEKGKDVELRCDPISGHTALYWYRQSLGQGLEFLIYFQGNSAPDKSGLPSDRFSAERTGGSVSTLTIQRTQQEDSAVYLCASSLAGGPYTQYFGPGTRLTVL.

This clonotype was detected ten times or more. The CDR3 sequence: CAITQGTGQEFEAFF. CDR3 sequence (DNA): TGTGCCATCACCCAAGGGACAGGCCAGGAATTTGAAGCTTTCTTT. The genes are TRBV10-3 and TRBJ1-1; TRBD1 matches 8 bases. The CDR3 totals 15 residues. Losses at the gene ends were 7 bases for V and 7 bases for J; bases not matched to a gene: 14. The germline V gene encodes CDR1 ENHRY and CDR2 SYGVKD.

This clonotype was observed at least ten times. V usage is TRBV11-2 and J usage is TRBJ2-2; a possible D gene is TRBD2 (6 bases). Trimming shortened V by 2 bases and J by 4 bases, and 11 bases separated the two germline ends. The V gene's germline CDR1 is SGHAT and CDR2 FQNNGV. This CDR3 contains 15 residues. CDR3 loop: CASSLQLAVTGELFF. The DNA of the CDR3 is TGTGCCAGCAGCTTACAACTAGCCGTCACCGGGGAGCTGTTTTTT.

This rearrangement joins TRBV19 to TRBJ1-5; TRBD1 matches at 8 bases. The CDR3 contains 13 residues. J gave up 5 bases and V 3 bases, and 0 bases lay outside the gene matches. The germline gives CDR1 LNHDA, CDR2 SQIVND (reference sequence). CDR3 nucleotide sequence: TGTGCCAGTAGTATGGACAGGGATCAGCCCCAGCATTTT. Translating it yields CASSMDRDQPQHF.

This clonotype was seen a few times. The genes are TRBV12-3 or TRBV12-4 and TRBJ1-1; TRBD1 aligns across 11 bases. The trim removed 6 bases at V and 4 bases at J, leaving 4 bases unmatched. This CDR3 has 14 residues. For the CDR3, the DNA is TGTGCCAGCAGGGAGGGACAGGGGGGCACTGAAGCTTTCTTT. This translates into CASREGQGGTEAFF.

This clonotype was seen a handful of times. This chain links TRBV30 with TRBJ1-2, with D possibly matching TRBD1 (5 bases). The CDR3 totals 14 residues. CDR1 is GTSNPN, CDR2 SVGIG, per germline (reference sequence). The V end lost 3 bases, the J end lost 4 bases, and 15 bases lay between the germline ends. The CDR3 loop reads CAWSDSWGSYGYTF. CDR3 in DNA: TGTGCCTGGAGCGACTCTTGGGGCAGCTATGGCTACACCTTC.

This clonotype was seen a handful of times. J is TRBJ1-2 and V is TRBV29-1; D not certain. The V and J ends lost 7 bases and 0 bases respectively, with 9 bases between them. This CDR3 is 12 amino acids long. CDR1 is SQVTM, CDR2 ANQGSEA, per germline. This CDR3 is CSGGVSNYGYTF. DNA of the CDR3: TGCAGCGGTGGGGTTTCTAACTATGGCTACACCTTC. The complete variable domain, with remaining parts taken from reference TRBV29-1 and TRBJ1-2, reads SAVISQKPSRDICQRGTSLTIQCQVDSQVTMMFWYRQQPGQSLTLIATANQGSEATYESGFVIDKFPISRPNLTFSTLTVSNMSPEDSSIYLCSGGVSNYGYTFGSGTRLTVV.

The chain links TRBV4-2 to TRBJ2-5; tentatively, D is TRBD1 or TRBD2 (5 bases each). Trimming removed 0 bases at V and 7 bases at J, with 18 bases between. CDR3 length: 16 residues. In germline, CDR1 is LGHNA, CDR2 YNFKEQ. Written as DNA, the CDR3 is TGTGCCAGCAGCCAAGATGAGGGGCTGATTGTTGGGACCCAGTACTTC. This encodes CASSQDEGLIVGTQYF.

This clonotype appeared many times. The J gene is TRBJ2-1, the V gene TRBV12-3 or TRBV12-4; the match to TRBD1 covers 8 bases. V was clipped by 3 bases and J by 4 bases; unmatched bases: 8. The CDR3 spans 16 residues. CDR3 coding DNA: TGTGCCAGCAGTTTTAGGGGGACAGGAGTTTACAATGAGCAGTTCTTC. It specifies CASSFRGTGVYNEQFF.

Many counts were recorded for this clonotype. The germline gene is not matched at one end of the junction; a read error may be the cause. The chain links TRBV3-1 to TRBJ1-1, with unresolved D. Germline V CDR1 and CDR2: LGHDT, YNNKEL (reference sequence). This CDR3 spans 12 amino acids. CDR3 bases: TGCGCCAGCAGCCAGCGGGGAACTGAAGCTTTCTTT. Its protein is CASSQRGTEAFF.

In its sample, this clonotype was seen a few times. CDR3 nucleotide sequence: TGTGCCTGGAGTGTGAGCAGCGGAGGGTACGAGCAGTACTTC. Protein sequence: CAWSVSSGGYEQYF. The chain employs TRBV30 and TRBJ2-7; D is perhaps TRBD2 (6 bases). Germline assignment: CDR1 GTSNPN and CDR2 SVGIG (reference sequence). The V gene lost 0 bases and the J gene lost 4 bases, with 13 bases spanning the gap. CDR3 length: 14 amino acids. Based on the CDR3 plus reference TRBV30 and TRBJ2-7, the full variable domain is SQTIHQWPATLVQPVGSPLSLECTVEGTSNPNLYWYRQAAGRGLQLLFYSVGIGQISSEVPQNLSASRPQDRQFILSSKKLLLSDSGFYLCAWSVSSGGYEQYFGPGTRLTVT.

The CDR3 sequence: CASSLVGDTDTQYF. The CDR3 DNA is TGTGCCAGCAGTTTGGTGGGGGACACAGATACGCAGTATTTT. The gene calls are TRBV6-4 and TRBJ2-3; D possibly matches TRBD1 or TRBD2 (5 bases each). Trimming pared 5 bases from V and 2 bases from J, leaving 11 bases between. Per germline, CDR1 MRHNA and CDR2 SNTAGT. CDR3 size: 14 residues.

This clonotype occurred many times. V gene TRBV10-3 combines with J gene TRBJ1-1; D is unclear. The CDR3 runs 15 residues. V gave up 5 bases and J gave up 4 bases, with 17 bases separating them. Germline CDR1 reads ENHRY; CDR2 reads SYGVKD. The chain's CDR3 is CAISTYGVEGTEAFF. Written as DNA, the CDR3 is TGTGCCATCAGTACCTACGGGGTAGAAGGCACTGAAGCTTTCTTT.

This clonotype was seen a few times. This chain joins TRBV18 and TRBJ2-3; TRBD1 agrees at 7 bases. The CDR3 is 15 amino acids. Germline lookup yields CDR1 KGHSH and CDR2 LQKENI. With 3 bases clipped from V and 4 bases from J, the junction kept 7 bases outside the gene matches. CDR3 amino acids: CASSPPGQLADTQYF. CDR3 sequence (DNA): TGTGCCAGCTCACCGCCGGGACAGCTGGCAGATACGCAGTATTTT.

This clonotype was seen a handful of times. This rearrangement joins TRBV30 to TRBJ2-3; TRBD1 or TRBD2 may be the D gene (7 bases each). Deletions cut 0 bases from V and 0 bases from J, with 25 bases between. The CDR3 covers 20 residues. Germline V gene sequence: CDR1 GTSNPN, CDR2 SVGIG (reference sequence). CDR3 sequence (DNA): TGTGCCTGGAGTGTACCGCGACTAGCAGCAGGGGGACCCAGCACAGATACGCAGTATTTT. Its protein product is CAWSVPRLAAGGPSTDTQYF.

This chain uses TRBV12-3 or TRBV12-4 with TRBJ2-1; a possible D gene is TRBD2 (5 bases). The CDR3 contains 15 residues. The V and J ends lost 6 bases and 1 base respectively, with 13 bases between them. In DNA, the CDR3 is TGTGCCAGCAGAAGAGCGGAACTTTCCTACAATGAGCAGTTCTTC. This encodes CASRRAELSYNEQFF.

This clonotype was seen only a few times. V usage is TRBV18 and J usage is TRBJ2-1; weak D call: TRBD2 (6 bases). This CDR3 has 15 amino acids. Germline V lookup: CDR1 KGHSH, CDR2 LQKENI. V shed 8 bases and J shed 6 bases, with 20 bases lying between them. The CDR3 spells CASLEGLHSGNEQFF. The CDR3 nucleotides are TGTGCCAGCCTGGAGGGACTGCACTCCGGCAATGAGCAGTTCTTC.

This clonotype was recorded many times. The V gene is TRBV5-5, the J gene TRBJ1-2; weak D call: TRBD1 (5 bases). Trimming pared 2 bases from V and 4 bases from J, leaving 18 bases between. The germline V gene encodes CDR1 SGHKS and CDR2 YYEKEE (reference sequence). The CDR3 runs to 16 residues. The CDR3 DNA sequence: TGTGCCAGCAGCTTTCCAGGGAGGATAGGGAGCTATGGCTACACCTTC. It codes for CASSFPGRIGSYGYTF.

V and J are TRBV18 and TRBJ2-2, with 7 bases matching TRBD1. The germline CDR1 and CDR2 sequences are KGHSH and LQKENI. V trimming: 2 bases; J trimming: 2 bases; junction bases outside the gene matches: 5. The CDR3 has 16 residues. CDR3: CASSPGTDRNTGELFF. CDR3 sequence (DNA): TGTGCCAGCTCACCAGGGACAGACAGAAACACCGGGGAGCTGTTTTTT.

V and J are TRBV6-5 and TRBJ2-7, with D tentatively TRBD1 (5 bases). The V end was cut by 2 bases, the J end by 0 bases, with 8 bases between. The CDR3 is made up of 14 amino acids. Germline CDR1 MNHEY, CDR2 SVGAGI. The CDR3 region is CASSYTDSSYEQYF. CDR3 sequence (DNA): TGTGCCAGCAGTTACACAGACAGCTCCTACGAGCAGTACTTC.

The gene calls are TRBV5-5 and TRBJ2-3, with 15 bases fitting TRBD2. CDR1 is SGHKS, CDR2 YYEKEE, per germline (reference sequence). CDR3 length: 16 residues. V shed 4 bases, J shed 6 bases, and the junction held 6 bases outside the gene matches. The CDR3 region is CASSRWTSGGADTQYF. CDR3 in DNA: TGTGCCAGCAGCCGTTGGACTAGCGGGGGGGCGGATACGCAGTATTTT. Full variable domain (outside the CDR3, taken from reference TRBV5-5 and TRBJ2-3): DAGVTQSPTHLIKTRGQQVTLRCSPISGHKSVSWYQQVLGQGPQFIFQYYEKEERGRGNFPDRFSARQFPNYSSELNVNALLLGDSALYLCASSRWTSGGADTQYFGPGTRLTVL.

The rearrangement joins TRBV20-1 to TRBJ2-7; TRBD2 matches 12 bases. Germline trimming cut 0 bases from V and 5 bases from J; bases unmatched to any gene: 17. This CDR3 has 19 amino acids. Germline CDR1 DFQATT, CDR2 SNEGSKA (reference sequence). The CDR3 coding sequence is TGCAGTGCTAGAGATCTGGCCCTAGCGGGAGGGCTAGGTCTTCACGAGCAGTACTTC. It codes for CSARDLALAGGLGLHEQYF.

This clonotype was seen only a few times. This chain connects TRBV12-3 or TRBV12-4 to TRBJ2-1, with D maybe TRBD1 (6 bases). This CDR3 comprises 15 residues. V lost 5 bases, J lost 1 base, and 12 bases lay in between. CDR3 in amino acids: CASSHGGQSYNEQFF. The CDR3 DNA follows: TGTGCCAGCAGTCATGGGGGCCAGTCCTACAATGAGCAGTTCTTC.

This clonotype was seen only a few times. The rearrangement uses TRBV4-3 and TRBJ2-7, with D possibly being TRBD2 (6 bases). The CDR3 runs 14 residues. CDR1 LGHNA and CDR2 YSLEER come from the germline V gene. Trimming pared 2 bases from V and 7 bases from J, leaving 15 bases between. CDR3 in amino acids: CASSQLNREFEQYF. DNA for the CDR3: TGCGCCAGCAGCCAACTAAATCGGGAGTTTGAGCAGTACTTC.

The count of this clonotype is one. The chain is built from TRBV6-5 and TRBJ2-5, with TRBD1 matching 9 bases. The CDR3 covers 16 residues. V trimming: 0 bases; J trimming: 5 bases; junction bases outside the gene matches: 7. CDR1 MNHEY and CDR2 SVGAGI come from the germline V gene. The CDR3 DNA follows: TGTGCCAGCAGTTACTCCCTCGGGACAGGGTTGGAGACCCAGTACTTC. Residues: CASSYSLGTGLETQYF.

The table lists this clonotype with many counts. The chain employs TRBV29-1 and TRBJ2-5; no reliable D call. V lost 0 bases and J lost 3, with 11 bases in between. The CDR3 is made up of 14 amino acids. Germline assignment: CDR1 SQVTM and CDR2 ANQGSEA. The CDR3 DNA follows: TGCAGCGTTGAAGATCTCGTAGTCGAAGAGACCCAGTACTTC. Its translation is CSVEDLVVEETQYF.